The 3 T cell receptor beta chains listed next were all sequenced from one sample in a study of radiotherapy plus CTLA-4 blockade in lung cancer (dated by TCRdb to 2016 to 2019). The library was made by the immunoSEQ multiplex PCR assay. The table was pulled from immuneACCESS by TCRdb, which kept in-frame rearrangements only. Such tables lose some clones; where checked, under half of the loss comes from unresolved V genes, and the rest has no known cause. The sample table contains about 98,000 clones; only one count was recorded for 75% to 90% of them. The ten largest make up nearly 3.5% of the sample. The sample here was peripheral blood, taken from a patient treated with radiotherapy plus ipilimumab. The receptors were gathered from a human donor with non-small cell lung cancer who had a partial response to radiotherapy plus ipilimumab.

J is TRBJ1-2 and V is TRBV5-1, with D possibly matching TRBD1 (5 bases). The V end lost 1 base, the J end lost 6 bases, and 7 bases lay between the germline ends. CDR1 and CDR2 from the germline V gene are SGHRS and YFSETQ. The CDR3 covers 12 residues. In nucleotides, the CDR3 is TGCGCCAGCAGCTTGCGGGGGGATGGCTACACCTTC. Translated, it gives CASSLRGDGYTF.

The chain employs TRBV5-1 and TRBJ2-7; 12 bases are a match to TRBD1. The CDR3 has 14 amino acids. Trimming took 3 bases from V and 6 from J; bases not matched to a gene: 4. The V gene's germline CDR1 is SGHRS and CDR2 YFSETQ. The CDR3 reads CASSSGTGGSEQYF. CDR3 bases: TGCGCCAGCAGCTCCGGGACAGGGGGCAGCGAGCAGTACTTC.

This clone was counted between two and nine times. The V call is TRBV6-1, the J call TRBJ2-2; D remains ambiguous. Looked up from germline, CDR1 is MNHNS and CDR2 is SASEGT. The CDR3 extends over 15 amino acids. Trimming stripped 0 bases from V and 10 bases from J, with 15 bases between. This chain's CDR3 is CASSEAIGTLVELFF. Written as DNA, the CDR3 is TGTGCCAGCAGTGAAGCGATCGGTACGCTAGTGGAGCTGTTTTTT.